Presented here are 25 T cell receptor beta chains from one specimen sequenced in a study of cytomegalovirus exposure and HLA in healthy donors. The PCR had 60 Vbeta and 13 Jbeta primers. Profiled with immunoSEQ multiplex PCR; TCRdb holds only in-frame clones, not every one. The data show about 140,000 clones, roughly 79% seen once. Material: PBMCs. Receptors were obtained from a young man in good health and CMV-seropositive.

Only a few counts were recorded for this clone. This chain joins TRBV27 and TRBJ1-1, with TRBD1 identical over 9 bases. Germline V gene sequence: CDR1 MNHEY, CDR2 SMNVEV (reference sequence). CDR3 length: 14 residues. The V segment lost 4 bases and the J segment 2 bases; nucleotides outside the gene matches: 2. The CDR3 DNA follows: TGTGCCAGCAGTTCGGGACAGGGAAACACTGAAGCTTTCTTT. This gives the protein CASSSGQGNTEAFF.

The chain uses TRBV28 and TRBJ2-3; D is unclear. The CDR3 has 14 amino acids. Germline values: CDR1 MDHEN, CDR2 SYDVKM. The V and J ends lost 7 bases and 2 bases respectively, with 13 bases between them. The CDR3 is CASTPGTFTDTQYF. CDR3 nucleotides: TGTGCCAGCACCCCCGGTACCTTCACAGATACGCAGTATTTT.

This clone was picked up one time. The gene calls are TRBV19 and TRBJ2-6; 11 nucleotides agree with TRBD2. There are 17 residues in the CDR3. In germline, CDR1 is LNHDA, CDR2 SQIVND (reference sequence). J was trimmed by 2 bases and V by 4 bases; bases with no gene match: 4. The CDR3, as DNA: TGTGCCAGTAGTAGACTAGCGGGAACGACTGGGGCCAACGTCCTGACTTTC. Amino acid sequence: CASSRLAGTTGANVLTF.

CDR3 sequence (DNA): TGCGCCAGCAGCCCCTGGGGCGGGGGGGCCACCGGGGAGCTGTTTTTT. Amino acids: CASSPWGGGATGELFF. The genes are TRBV5-1 and TRBJ2-2, with 9 nucleotides matching TRBD2. The germline V gene has CDR1 SGHRS and CDR2 YFSETQ. This CDR3 has 16 amino acids. V lost 4 bases, J lost 4 bases, and 8 bases stayed unmatched.

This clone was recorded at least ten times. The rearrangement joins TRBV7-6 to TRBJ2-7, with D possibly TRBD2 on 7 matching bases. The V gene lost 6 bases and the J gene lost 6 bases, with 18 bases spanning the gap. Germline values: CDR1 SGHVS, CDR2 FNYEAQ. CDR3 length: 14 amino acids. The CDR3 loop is CASSPASGGREQYF. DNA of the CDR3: TGTGCCAGCAGTCCCGCGTCCGGGGGGCGCGAGCAGTACTTC. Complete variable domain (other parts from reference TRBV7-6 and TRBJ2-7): GAGVSQSPRYKVTKRGQDVALRCDPISGHVSLYWYRQALGQGPEFLTYFNYEAQQDKSGLPNDRFSAERPEGSISTLTIQRTEQRDSAMYRCASSPASGGREQYFGPGTRLTVT.

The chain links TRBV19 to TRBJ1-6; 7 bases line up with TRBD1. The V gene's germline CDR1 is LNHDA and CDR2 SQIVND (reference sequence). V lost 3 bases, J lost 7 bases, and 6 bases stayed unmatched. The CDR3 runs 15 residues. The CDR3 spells CASSIAGGLNSPLHF. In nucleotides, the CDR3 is TGTGCCAGTAGTATCGCAGGGGGTCTCAATTCACCCCTCCACTTT.

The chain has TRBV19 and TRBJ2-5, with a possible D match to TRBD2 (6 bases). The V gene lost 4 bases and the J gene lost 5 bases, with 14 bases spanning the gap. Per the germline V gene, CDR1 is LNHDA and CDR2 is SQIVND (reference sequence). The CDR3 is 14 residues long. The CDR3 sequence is CASSTGTRGETQYF. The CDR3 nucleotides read TGTGCCAGTAGTACCGGGACGCGGGGCGAGACCCAGTACTTC.

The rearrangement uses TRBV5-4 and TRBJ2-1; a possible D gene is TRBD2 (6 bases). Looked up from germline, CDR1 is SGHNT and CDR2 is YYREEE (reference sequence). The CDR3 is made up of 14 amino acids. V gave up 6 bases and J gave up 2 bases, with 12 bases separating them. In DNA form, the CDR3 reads TGTGCCAGCAAGGGCGGGGCCACCTACAATGAGCAGTTCTTC. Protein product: CASKGGATYNEQFF.

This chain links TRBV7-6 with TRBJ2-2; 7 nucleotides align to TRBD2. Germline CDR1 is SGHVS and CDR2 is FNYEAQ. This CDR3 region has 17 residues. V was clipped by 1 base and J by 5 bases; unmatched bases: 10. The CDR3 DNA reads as TGTGCCAGCAGCTTAGTGCCTAGCGGCATGGGAACCGGGGAGCTGTTTTTT. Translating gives CASSLVPSGMGTGELFF.

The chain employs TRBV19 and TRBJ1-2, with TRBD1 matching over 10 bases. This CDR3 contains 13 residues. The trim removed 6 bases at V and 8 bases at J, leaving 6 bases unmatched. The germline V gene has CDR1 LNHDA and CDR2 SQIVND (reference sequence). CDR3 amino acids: CASRTGTGDGYTF. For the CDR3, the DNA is TGTGCCAGTAGGACCGGGACAGGGGACGGCTACACCTTC.

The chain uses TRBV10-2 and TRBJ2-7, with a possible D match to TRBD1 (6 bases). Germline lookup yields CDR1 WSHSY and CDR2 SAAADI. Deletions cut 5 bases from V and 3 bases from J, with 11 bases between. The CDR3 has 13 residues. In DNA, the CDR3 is TGCGCCAGCAGTCAGGTACAGGGCTACGAGCAGTACTTC. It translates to CASSQVQGYEQYF.

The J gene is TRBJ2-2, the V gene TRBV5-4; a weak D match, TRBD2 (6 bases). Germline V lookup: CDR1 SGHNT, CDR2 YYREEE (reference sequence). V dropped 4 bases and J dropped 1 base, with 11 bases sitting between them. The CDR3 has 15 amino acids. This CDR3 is CASSRTILNTGELFF. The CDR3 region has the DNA TGTGCCAGCAGCCGGACTATTCTGAACACCGGGGAGCTGTTTTTT.

The CDR3 protein is CASSMGSDRPAGEQFF. The CDR3 bases are TGTGCCAGTAGTATGGGGTCGGACCGGCCCGCAGGGGAGCAGTTCTTC. The rearrangement links TRBV19 to TRBJ2-1; D might be TRBD1 (5 bases). V was clipped by 3 bases and J by 10 bases, with 22 bases between them. Germline V CDR1 and CDR2: LNHDA, SQIVND (reference sequence). The CDR3 has 16 residues.

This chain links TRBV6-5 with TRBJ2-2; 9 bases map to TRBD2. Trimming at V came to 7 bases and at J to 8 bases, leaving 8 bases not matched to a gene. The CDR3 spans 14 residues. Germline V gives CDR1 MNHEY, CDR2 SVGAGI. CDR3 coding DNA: TGTGCCAGCATGAGGCCTAGCGGGGCTGGGGAGCTGTTTTTT. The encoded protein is CASMRPSGAGELFF.

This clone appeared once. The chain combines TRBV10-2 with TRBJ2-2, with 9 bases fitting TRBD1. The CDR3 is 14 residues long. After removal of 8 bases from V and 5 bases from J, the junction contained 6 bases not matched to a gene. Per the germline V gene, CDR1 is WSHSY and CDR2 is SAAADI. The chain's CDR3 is CASEDRGGTGELFF. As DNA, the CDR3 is TGCGCCAGCGAGGACAGGGGTGGGACCGGGGAGCTGTTTTTT.

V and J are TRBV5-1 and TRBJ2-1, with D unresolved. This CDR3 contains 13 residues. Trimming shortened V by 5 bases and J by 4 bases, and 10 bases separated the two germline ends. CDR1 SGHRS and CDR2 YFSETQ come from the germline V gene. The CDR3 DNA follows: TGCGCCAGCAGAAAAAACCAGTACAATGAGCAGTTCTTC. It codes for CASRKNQYNEQFF.

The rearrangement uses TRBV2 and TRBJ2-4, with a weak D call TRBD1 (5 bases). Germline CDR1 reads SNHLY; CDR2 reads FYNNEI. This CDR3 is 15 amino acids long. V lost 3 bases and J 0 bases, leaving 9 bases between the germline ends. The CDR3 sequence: CASSEDTLAKNIQYF. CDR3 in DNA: TGTGCCAGCAGTGAGGACACCTTAGCCAAAAACATTCAGTACTTC.

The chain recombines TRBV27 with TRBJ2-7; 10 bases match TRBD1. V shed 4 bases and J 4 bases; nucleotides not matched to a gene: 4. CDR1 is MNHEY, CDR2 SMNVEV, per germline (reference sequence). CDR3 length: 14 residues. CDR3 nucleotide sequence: TGTGCCAGCAGTTCCCGGACAGGGGGTTACGAGCAGTACTTC. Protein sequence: CASSSRTGGYEQYF.

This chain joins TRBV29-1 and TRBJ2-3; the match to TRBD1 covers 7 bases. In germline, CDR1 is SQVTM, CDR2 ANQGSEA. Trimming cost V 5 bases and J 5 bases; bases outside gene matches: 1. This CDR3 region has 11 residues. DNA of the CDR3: TGCAGCGTTACAGGGGAAGATACGCAGTATTTT. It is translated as CSVTGEDTQYF.

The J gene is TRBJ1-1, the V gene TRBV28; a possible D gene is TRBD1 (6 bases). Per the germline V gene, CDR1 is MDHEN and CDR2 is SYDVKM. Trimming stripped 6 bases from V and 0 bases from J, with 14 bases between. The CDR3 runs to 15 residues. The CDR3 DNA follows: TGTGCCAGCAGCATCACAGGGCGGATGAACACTGAAGCTTTCTTT. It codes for CASSITGRMNTEAFF.

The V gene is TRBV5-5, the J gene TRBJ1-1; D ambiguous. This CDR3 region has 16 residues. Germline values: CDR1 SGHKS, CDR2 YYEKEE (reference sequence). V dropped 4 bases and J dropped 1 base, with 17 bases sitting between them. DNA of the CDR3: TGTGCCAGCAGCCCCGAGGGAGGATTAAGGAACACTGAAGCTTTCTTT. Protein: CASSPEGGLRNTEAFF.

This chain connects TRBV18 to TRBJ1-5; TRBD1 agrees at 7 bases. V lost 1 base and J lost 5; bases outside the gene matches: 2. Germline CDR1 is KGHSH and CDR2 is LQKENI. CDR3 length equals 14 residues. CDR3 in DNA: TGTGCCAGCTCACCACTTGGACAGGATCAGCCCCAGCATTTT. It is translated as CASSPLGQDQPQHF.

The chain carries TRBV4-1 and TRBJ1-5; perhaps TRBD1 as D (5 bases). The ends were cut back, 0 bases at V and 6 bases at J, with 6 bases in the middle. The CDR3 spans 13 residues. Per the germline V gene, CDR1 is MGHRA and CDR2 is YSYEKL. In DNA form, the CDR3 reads TGCGCCAGCAGCCAAGAGGGGCGTCAGCCCCAGCATTTT. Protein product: CASSQEGRQPQHF.

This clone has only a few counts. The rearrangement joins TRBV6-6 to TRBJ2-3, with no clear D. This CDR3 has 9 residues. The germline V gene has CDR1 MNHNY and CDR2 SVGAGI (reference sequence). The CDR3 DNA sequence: TGTGCTGTGGGCGATACGCAGTATTTT. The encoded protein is CAVGDTQYF.

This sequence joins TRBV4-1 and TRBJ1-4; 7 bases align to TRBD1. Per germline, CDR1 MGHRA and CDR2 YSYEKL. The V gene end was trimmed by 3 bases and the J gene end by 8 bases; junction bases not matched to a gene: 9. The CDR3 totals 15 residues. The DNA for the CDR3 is TGCGCCAGCAGCCACCCCGACAGGGATGGCGAAAAACTGTTTTTT. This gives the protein CASSHPDRDGEKLFF.